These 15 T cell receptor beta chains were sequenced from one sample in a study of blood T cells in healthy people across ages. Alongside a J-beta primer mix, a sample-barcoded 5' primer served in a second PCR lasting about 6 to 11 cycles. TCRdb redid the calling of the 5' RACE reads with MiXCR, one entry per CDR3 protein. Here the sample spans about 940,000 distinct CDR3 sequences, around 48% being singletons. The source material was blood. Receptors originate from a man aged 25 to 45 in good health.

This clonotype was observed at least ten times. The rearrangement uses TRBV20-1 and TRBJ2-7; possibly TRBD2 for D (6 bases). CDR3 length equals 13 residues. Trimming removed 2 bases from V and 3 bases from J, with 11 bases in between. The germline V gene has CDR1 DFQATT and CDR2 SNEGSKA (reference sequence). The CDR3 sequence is CSARTGRGYEQYF. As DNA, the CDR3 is TGCAGTGCTAGAACTGGGCGGGGCTACGAGCAGTACTTC.

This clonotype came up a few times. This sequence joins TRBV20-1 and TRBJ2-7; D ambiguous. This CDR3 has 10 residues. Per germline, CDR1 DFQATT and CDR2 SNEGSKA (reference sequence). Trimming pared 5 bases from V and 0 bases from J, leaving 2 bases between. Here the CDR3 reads CSALSYEQYF. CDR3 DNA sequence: TGCAGTGCTCTCTCCTACGAGCAGTACTTC.

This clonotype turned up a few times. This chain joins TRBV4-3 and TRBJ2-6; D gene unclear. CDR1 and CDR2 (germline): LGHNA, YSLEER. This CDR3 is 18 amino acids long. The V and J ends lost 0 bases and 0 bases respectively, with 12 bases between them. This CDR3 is CASSQDHLGFSGANVLTF. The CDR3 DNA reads TGCGCCAGCAGCCAAGATCATCTGGGGTTCTCTGGGGCCAACGTCCTGACTTTC.

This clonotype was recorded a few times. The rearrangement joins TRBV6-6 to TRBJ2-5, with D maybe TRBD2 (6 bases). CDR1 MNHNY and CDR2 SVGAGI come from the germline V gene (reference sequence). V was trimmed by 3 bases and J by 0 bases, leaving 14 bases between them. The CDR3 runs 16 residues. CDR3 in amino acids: CASSYQRLENQETQYF. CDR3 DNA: TGTGCCAGCAGTTATCAGCGACTAGAGAACCAAGAGACCCAGTACTTC.

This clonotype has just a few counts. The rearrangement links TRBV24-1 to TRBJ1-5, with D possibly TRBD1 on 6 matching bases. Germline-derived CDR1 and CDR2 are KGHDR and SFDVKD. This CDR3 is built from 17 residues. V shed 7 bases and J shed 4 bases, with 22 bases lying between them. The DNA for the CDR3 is TGTGCCACCAGCCCCTCCACAGGGAACCCAGGGAATCAGCCCCAGCATTTT. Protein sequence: CATSPSTGNPGNQPQHF.

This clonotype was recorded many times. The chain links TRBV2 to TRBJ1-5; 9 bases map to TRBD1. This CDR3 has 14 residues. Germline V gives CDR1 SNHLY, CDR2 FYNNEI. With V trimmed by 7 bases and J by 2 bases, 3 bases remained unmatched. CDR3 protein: CASNRDRGNQPQHF. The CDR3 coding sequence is TGTGCCAGCAACCGGGACAGGGGCAATCAGCCCCAGCATTTT.

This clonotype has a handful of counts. DNA for the CDR3: TGTGCCAGCAGCTTAACGTTGCGGGGCGGTCACAATGAGCAGTTCTTC. The encoded protein is CASSLTLRGGHNEQFF. The V gene is TRBV7-3, the J gene TRBJ2-1, with D maybe TRBD2 (6 bases). V was cut by 0 bases and J by 5 bases, with 14 bases left in between. The CDR3 covers 16 residues. Germline V CDR1 and CDR2: SGHTA, FQGTGA.

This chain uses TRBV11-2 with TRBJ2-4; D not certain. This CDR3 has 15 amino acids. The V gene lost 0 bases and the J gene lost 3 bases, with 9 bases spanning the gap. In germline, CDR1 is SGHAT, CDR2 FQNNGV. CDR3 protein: CASSLESSYKNIQYF. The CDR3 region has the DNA TGTGCCAGCAGCTTAGAAAGCAGTTACAAAAACATTCAGTACTTC.

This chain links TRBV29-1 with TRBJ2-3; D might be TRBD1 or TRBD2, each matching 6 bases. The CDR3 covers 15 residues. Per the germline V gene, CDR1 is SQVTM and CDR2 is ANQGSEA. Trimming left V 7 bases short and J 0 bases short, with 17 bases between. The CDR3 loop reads CSAGGTQQSTDTQYF. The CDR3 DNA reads TGCAGCGCTGGAGGGACACAACAAAGCACAGATACGCAGTATTTT.

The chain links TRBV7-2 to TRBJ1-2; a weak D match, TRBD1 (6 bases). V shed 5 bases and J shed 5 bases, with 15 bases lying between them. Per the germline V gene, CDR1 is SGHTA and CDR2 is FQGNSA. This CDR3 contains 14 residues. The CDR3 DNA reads TGTGCCAGCAGCCCTCAGGGGAACGCGTATGGCTACACCTTC. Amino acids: CASSPQGNAYGYTF. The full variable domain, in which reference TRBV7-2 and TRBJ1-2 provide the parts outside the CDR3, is GAGVSQSPSNKVTEKGKDVELRCDPISGHTALYWYRQSLGQGLEFLIYFQGNSAPDKSGLPSDRFSAERTGGSVSTLTIQRTQQEDSAVYLCASSPQGNAYGYTFGSGTRLTVV.

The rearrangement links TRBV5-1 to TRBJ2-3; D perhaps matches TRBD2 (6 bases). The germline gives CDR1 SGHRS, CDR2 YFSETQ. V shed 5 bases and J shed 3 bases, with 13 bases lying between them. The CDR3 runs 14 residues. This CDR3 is CASRQEGLTDTQYF. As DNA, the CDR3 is TGCGCCAGCAGGCAGGAGGGATTGACAGATACGCAGTATTTT.

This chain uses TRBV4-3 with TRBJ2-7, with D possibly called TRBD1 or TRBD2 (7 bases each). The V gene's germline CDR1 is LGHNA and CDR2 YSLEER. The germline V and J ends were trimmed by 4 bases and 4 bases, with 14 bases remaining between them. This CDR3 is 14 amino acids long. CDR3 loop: CASSPGGGVYEQYF. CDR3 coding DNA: TGCGCCAGCAGCCCAGGGGGGGGCGTATACGAGCAGTACTTC.

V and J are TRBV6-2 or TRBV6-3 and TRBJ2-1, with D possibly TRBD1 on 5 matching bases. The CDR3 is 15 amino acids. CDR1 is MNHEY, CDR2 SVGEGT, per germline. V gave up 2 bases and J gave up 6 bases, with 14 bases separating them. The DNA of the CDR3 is TGTGCCAGCAGTTACCCCCCAGGGATGGGCAATGAGCAGTTCTTC. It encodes CASSYPPGMGNEQFF.

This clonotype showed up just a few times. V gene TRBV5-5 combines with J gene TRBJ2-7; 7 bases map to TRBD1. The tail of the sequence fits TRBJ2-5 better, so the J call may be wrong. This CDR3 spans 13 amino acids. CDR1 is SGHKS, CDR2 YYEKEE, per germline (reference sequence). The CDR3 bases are TGTGCCAGCAGCAGTAGGGGGCTGGAGACCCAGTACTTC. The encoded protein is CASSSRGLETQYF.

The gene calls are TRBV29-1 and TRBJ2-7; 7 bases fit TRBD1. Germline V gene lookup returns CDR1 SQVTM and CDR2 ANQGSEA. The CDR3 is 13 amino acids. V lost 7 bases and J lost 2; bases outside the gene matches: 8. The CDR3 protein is CSASGQTTYEQYF. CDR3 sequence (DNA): TGCAGCGCGTCGGGACAGACTACCTACGAGCAGTACTTC.